This entry describes one T cell receptor beta chain. Its specificity is unknown. The sample belongs to a study of cytomegalovirus exposure and HLA in healthy donors. General study points: The authors reported that TCR beta sequences could predict HLA-A and HLA-B alleles. These predictions were accurate for most subjects in the first cohort. Earlier analysis looked at TCR beta V segments, and most were productive about 90% or about 30% of the time. Researchers catalogued some 160 TCR beta chains as cytomegalovirus-associated.

Germline loops: CDR1 KGHSH, CDR2 LQKENI. This CDR3 comprises 14 residues. Trimming left V 6 bases short and J 1 base short, with 12 bases between. Both 60 Vbeta primers and 13 Jbeta primers went into the PCR. Libraries were prepared by immunoSEQ multiplex PCR; TCRdb keeps only in-frame clonotypes and omits some of them. The repertoire has more than 150,000 clones, around 80% of them found once; the top ten carry 1.3% to 1.5%. The clonotype was recovered from a girl between 5 and 17 years old in good health and CMV-seropositive. The chain carries TRBV18 and TRBJ1-1; D is perhaps TRBD1 (6 bases). The sample taken for sequencing was PBMCs. The CDR3 region has the DNA TGTGCCAGCTCCCCGGACAGATCGAACACTGAAGCTTTCTTT. Its translation is CASSPDRSNTEAFF. Based on the CDR3 plus reference TRBV18 and TRBJ1-1, the full variable domain is NAGVMQNPRHLVRRRGQEARLRCSPMKGHSHVYWYRQLPEEGLKFMVYLQKENIIDESGMPKERFSAEFPKEGPSILRIQQVVRGDSAAYFCASSPDRSNTEAFFGQGTRLTVV.